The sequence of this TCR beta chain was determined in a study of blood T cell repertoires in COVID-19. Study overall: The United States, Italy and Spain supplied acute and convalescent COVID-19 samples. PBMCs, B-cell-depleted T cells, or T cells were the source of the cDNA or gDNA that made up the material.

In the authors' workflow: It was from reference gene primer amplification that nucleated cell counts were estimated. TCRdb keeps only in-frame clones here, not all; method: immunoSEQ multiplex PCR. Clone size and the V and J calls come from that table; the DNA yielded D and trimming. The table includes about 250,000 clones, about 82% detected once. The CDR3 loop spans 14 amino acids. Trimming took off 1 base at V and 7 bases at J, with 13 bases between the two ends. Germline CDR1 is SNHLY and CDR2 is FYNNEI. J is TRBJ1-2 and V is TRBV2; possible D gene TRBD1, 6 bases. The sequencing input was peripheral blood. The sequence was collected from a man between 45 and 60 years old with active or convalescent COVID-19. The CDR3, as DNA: TGTGCCAGCAGTGAAGGAAGGGGGACGGGTGGCTACACCTTC. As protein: CASSEGRGTGGYTF.